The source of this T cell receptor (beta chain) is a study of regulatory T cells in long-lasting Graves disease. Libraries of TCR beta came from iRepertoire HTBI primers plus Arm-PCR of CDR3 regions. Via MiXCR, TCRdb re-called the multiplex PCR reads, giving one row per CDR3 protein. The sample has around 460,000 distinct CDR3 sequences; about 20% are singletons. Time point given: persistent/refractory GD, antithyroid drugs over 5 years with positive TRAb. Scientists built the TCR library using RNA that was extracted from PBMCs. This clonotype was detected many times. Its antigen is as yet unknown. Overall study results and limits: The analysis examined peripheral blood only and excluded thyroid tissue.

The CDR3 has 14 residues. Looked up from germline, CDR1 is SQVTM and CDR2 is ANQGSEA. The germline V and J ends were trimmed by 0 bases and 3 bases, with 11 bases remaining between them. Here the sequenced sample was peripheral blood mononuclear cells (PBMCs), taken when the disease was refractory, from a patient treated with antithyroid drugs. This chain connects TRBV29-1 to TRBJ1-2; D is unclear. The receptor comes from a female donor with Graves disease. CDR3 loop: CSVEDRAGHYGYTF. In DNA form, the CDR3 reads TGCAGCGTTGAAGATCGGGCAGGCCACTATGGCTACACCTTC.